This T cell receptor beta chain was profiled in a study of CXCR3-negative and CXCR3-positive naive CD8 T cells. For the study at large: Roughly 150 million TRB reads were obtained overall (about 1.5 +/- 0.3 million per library).

5' RACE with UMI labels generated the TRB cDNA libraries. After re-calling the 5' RACE reads, TCRdb lists one entry per CDR3 protein, DNA absent. This table lists around 57,000 distinct CDR3 sequences. To note about this clonotype: Its antigen is undetermined.

Notes on the study in general: Partly lower CXCR3 expression followed cryopreservation, and most assays relied on fresh PBMCs.

At hundreds of thousands of cells each, triplicate sorts were carried out for each CD8+ T cell subset. This clonotype was sampled from a human donor in good health. Some clones in this sample may be carry-over from other donors' samples. Sequencing was performed on memory CD8+ T cells from blood.

CDR3 sequence: CSLLRGGEQFF. The rearrangement links TRBV29-1 to TRBJ2-1; TCRdb designates TRBD1, a call that cannot be tested without DNA. The CDR3 runs 11 residues. Germline values: CDR1 SQVTM, CDR2 ANQGSEA.